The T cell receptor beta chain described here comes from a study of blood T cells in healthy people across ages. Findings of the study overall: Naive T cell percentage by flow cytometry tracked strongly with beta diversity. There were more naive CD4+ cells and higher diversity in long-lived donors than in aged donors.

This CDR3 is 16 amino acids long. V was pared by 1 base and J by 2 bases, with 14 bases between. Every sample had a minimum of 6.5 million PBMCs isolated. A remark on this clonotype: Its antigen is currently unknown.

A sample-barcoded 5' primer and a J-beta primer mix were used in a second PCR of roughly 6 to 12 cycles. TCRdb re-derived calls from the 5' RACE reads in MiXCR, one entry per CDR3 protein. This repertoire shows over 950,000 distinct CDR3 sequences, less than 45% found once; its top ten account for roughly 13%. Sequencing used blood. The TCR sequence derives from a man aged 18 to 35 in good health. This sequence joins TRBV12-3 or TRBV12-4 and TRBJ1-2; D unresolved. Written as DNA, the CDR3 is TGTGCCAGCAGTTTAGGGTGGACTGTTTCGAACTATGGCTACACCTTC. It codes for CASSLGWTVSNYGYTF.